What follows is one T cell receptor beta chain and its context. The antigen is unknown. Germline V CDR1 and CDR2: SQVTM, ANQGSEA. This CDR3 has 13 amino acids. V shed 7 bases and J 1 base; nucleotides not matched to a gene: 4. These data come from a study of beta chain features in type 1 diabetes. Across the study: All samples yielded some 110 million examined sorted cells. Whole-study results and caveats: The study left unresolved whether HLA type influences TCRB rearrangement.

cDNA synthesis used the whole RNA isolate, giving expressed TCRB sequences. Method: immunoSEQ multiplex PCR; TCRdb's copy keeps in-frame clones and lacks some. The sample carries 450,000 or so clones, about an eighth recorded once. In all sorted populations, purity surpassed 95%. This receptor was taken from a woman aged 18-29 years in good health. The specimen sequenced was naive CD4+ T cells from blood. The genes are TRBV29-1 and TRBJ1-5; 7 bases fit TRBD1. This CDR3 reads CSARDSSNQPQHF. In DNA, the CDR3 is TGCAGCGCGAGGGACAGCAGCAATCAGCCCCAGCATTTT. Full variable domain (rest looked up from reference TRBV29-1 and TRBJ1-5): SAVISQKPSRDICQRGTSLTIQCQVDSQVTMMFWYRQQPGQSLTLIATANQGSEATYESGFVIDKFPISRPNLTFSTLTVSNMSPEDSSIYLCSARDSSNQPQHFGDGTRLSIL.